This passage covers 14 T cell receptor beta chains from one sample sequenced in a study of monozygotic twins with inflammatory bowel disease. One entry per CDR3 protein, without DNA, is what TCRdb gives after re-calling the 5' RACE reads. The repertoire table contains roughly 140,000 distinct CDR3 sequences. The sample consisted of blood. The receptor source for this set is a human donor with ulcerative colitis or Crohn's disease, or a healthy co-twin of an affected twin (not recorded which).

The genes are TRBV5-6 and TRBJ2-7; the TCRdb call, TRBD1, lacks DNA for checking. The CDR3 is 14 residues long. From germline, CDR1 is SGHDT and CDR2 YYEEEE. The CDR3 protein is CASSLGTGVYEQYF.

CDR3 sequence: CASIPQSGARTGELFF. This chain connects TRBV19 to TRBJ2-2; TCRdb selects TRBD2, and the lack of DNA leaves this call unchecked. The CDR3 sequence is 16 residues long. Germline V lookup: CDR1 LNHDA, CDR2 SQIVND (reference sequence).

This chain joins TRBV12-3 or TRBV12-4 and TRBJ1-1; TCRdb's D call of TRBD1 is untestable without DNA. The CDR3 runs to 15 residues. CDR3 sequence reads: CASSLWGQLNTEAFF.

The genes are TRBV21-1 and TRBJ2-7; TCRdb indicates TRBD2, and absent DNA this call remains unverified. TRBV21-1 is a pseudogene segment. CDR3 length: 16 amino acids. The CDR3 spells CARYTSGGLILYEQYF.

The V call is TRBV24-1, the J call TRBJ2-1; TCRdb names TRBD2, which stays unverified in the absence of DNA. This CDR3 is built from 15 residues. The germline V gene has CDR1 KGHDR and CDR2 SFDVKD. The CDR3 region is CATSTGTSQYNEQFF.

This chain links TRBV5-1 with TRBJ2-5; TCRdb selects TRBD1, and the lack of DNA leaves this call unchecked. Per germline, CDR1 SGHRS and CDR2 YFSETQ. This CDR3 is 14 amino acids long. The CDR3 reads CASSLGGQQETQYF.

The V gene is TRBV4-3, the J gene TRBJ2-3; TCRdb indicates TRBD1, and absent DNA this call remains unverified. The CDR3 loop spans 17 amino acids. Germline values: CDR1 LGHNA, CDR2 YSLEER. The CDR3 sequence is CASSQDYRGILTDTQYF.

The chain is built from TRBV12-3 or TRBV12-4 and TRBJ1-1; TCRdb proposes TRBD1, but this gene call is untestable without DNA. The CDR3 length is 12 residues. Here the CDR3 reads CASRPGTLEAFF.

This CDR3 reads CASSSAGTSGTQETQYF. V usage is TRBV6-2 or TRBV6-3 and J usage is TRBJ2-5; the D gene TCRdb calls, TRBD2, cannot be checked with no DNA. This CDR3 comprises 17 residues. Per the germline V gene, CDR1 is MNHEY and CDR2 is SVGEGT.

The V and J genes are TRBV24-1 and TRBJ2-2; the TRBD2 assignment by TCRdb is unverifiable without DNA. Germline CDR1 KGHDR, CDR2 SFDVKD. There are 20 residues in the CDR3. CDR3: CATSDPLGLGVNPNTGELFF.

The genes are TRBV12-3 or TRBV12-4 and TRBJ1-1. The CDR3 has 14 amino acids. CDR3 protein: CASSSQGPFTEAFF.

The chain has TRBV7-3 and TRBJ2-6; the D gene TCRdb calls, TRBD1, cannot be checked with no DNA. The CDR3 covers 17 residues. Germline CDR1 is SGHTA and CDR2 is FQGTGA. CDR3 loop: CASSRATGYAGANVLTF.

The rearrangement joins TRBV30 to TRBJ1-1. CDR1 is GTSNPN and CDR2 is SVGIG in the germline V gene (reference sequence). This CDR3 has 13 amino acids. CDR3 sequence reads: CAWRRNRNTEAFF.

V is TRBV13 and J is TRBJ1-6; the D call from TCRdb, TRBD1, cannot be confirmed without DNA. Germline CDR1 is PRHDT and CDR2 is FYEKMQ (reference sequence). The CDR3 covers 13 residues. CDR3 sequence: CASSSGGGSPLHF.